The 29 T cell receptor beta chains reported below all come from one sample, sequenced in a study of blood T cell repertoires in COVID-19. TCRdb keeps only in-frame clones here, not all; method: immunoSEQ multiplex PCR. The sample comprises about 240,000 clones, around 83% of which are singletons, and roughly a tenth rests with the top ten. The sequenced sample was peripheral blood. The receptors derive from a woman aged 45-59 years with COVID-19, enrolled during active disease.

CDR3 coding DNA: TGTGCCAGCAGCCATGAAGATGAGGCCTACGAGCAGTACTTC. Residues: CASSHEDEAYEQYF. This chain connects TRBV4-2 to TRBJ2-7; D gene uncertain. The CDR3 spans 14 residues. V gave up 3 bases and J gave up 2 bases, with 11 bases separating them. Germline loops: CDR1 LGHNA, CDR2 YNFKEQ.

The gene calls are TRBV18 and TRBJ1-1; possibly TRBD1 for D (6 bases). CDR3 size: 12 residues. The V end was cut by 8 bases, the J end by 5 bases, with 12 bases between. The germline gives CDR1 KGHSH, CDR2 LQKENI. This chain's CDR3 is CASHRARTEAFF. In DNA, the CDR3 is TGTGCCAGCCACAGGGCACGGACTGAAGCTTTCTTT.

This clone was seen more than once but under ten times. The chain uses TRBV7-9 and TRBJ1-4; possible D gene TRBD1, 6 bases. Germline CDR1 SEHNR, CDR2 FQNEAQ (reference sequence). V was cut by 5 bases and J by 3 bases, with 13 bases left in between. The length of the CDR3 is 15 residues. CDR3 sequence reads: CASSVQQGPNEKLFF. CDR3 nucleotide sequence: TGTGCCAGCAGCGTCCAACAGGGCCCTAATGAAAAACTGTTTTTT.

The chain recombines TRBV7-9 with TRBJ2-3; D not resolved. The V end lost 5 bases, the J end lost 0 bases, and 24 bases lay between the germline ends. The CDR3 is made up of 19 amino acids. CDR1 is SEHNR, CDR2 FQNEAQ, per germline (reference sequence). The CDR3 protein is CASSQLIRWLTRSTDTQYF. In DNA form, the CDR3 reads TGTGCCAGCAGCCAGCTTATTAGGTGGTTGACAAGAAGCACAGATACGCAGTATTTT.

The J gene is TRBJ2-4, the V gene TRBV6-5; D is unresolved. Germline lookup yields CDR1 MNHEY and CDR2 SVGAGI. The CDR3 is 14 amino acids. Trimming left V 8 bases short and J 0 bases short, with 11 bases between. CDR3 residues: CASVPNVAKNIQYF. The CDR3 bases are TGTGCCAGCGTTCCAAATGTAGCCAAAAACATTCAGTACTTC.

The chain couples TRBV11-2 to TRBJ1-6; a weak D match, TRBD1 (5 bases). V lost 1 base to trimming and J lost 10 bases, with 11 bases between them. Germline CDR1 is SGHAT and CDR2 is FQNNGV. The CDR3 is 14 amino acids. CDR3 in amino acids: CASSLGRGGSPLHF. DNA of the CDR3: TGTGCCAGCAGCTTAGGAAGGGGTGGGTCACCCCTCCACTTT.

This clone was seen once. The V gene is TRBV30, the J gene TRBJ2-2; 7 nucleotides align to TRBD1. This CDR3 has 16 residues. CDR1 and CDR2 from the germline V gene are GTSNPN and SVGIG (reference sequence). V gave up 2 bases and J gave up 2 bases; unmatched junction bases: 8. The CDR3 sequence is CAWSPLGTANTGELFF. CDR3 DNA: TGTGCCTGGAGTCCATTAGGGACAGCAAACACCGGGGAGCTGTTTTTT. The whole variable domain, filled in from reference TRBV30 and TRBJ2-2, reads SQTIHQWPATLVQPVGSPLSLECTVEGTSNPNLYWYRQAAGRGLQLLFYSVGIGQISSEVPQNLSASRPQDRQFILSSKKLLLSDSGFYLCAWSPLGTANTGELFFGEGSRLTVL.

This chain uses TRBV5-1 with TRBJ1-4; D uncertain. The CDR3 runs to 17 residues. The germline V gene encodes CDR1 SGHRS and CDR2 YFSETQ. V was cut by 2 bases and J by 6 bases, with 20 bases left in between. This CDR3 is CASSLRPGGGGDEKLFF. As DNA, the CDR3 is TGCGCCAGCAGCTTACGACCAGGTGGAGGTGGGGATGAAAAACTGTTTTTT.

The table lists this clone with a count of one. This rearrangement joins TRBV4-1 to TRBJ1-3; D not resolved. CDR3 length: 13 amino acids. Germline V gene sequence: CDR1 MGHRA, CDR2 YSYEKL. V shed 2 bases and J shed 3 bases, with 5 bases lying between them. CDR3 nucleotide sequence: TGCGCCAGCAGCCAACCCCTTGGAAACACCATATATTTT. Encoded protein: CASSQPLGNTIYF.

V usage is TRBV6-5 and J usage is TRBJ1-4; possible D gene TRBD1, 6 bases. The ends were cut back, 7 bases at V and 7 bases at J, with 13 bases in the middle. CDR3 length equals 13 residues. CDR1 MNHEY and CDR2 SVGAGI come from the germline V gene. CDR3 protein: CASTIDRSEKLFF. The CDR3 DNA follows: TGTGCCAGCACCATAGACAGGAGTGAAAAACTGTTTTTT.

The CDR3 sequence is CASSKGPYEQYF. In DNA, the CDR3 is TGTGCCAGCAGCAAGGGGCCGTACGAGCAGTACTTC. This chain connects TRBV7-9 to TRBJ2-7, with a possible D match to TRBD1 (5 bases). There are 12 residues in the CDR3. Germline V lookup: CDR1 SEHNR, CDR2 FQNEAQ (reference sequence). V was pared by 5 bases and J by 4 bases, with 9 bases between.

V is TRBV7-8 and J is TRBJ1-1, with 7 bases identical to TRBD1. The junction had 19 bases not matched to a gene; V was cut back by 6 bases and J by 0 bases. In germline, CDR1 is SGHVS, CDR2 FQNEAQ. There are 19 residues in the CDR3. The CDR3 nucleotides read TGTGCCAGCAGACGGGGGTCCCGGGACAGTTCCTTCATGAACACTGAAGCTTTCTTT. Its translation: CASRRGSRDSSFMNTEAFF.

The chain recombines TRBV5-6 with TRBJ1-1; D ambiguous. The germline CDR1 and CDR2 sequences are SGHDT and YYEEEE. V dropped 0 bases and J dropped 0 bases, with 18 bases sitting between them. The CDR3 totals 18 residues. CDR3: CASSLAGPFNRMNTEAFF. In DNA, the CDR3 is TGTGCCAGCAGCTTGGCAGGCCCTTTCAATCGCATGAACACTGAAGCTTTCTTT.

V gene TRBV2 combines with J gene TRBJ1-3; tentatively, D is TRBD1 (6 bases). Trimming took 7 bases from V and 2 from J, leaving 15 bases between them. Germline V gene lookup returns CDR1 SNHLY and CDR2 FYNNEI. The CDR3 is 15 amino acids. CDR3 residues: CASKGGGGAGNTIYF. In nucleotides, the CDR3 is TGTGCCAGCAAGGGGGGCGGGGGAGCTGGAAACACCATATATTTT.

CDR3 nucleotides: TGTGCCAGCAGCGTAGATGAGGTTGGCTACACCTTC. Translating it yields CASSVDEVGYTF. The chain carries TRBV9 and TRBJ1-2; D gene uncertain. Trimming took 0 bases from V and 7 from J, leaving 7 bases between them. Germline V gene sequence: CDR1 SGDLS, CDR2 YYNGEE. The CDR3 consists of 12 residues.

The chain has TRBV4-3 and TRBJ2-7; D uncertain. CDR1 is LGHNA and CDR2 is YSLEER in the germline V gene. V lost 1 base and J lost 3, with 7 bases in between. The CDR3 extends over 13 amino acids. CDR3 DNA: TGCGCCAGCAGCCAAGCTATTAACTACGAGCAGTACTTC. Translating it yields CASSQAINYEQYF.

The chain links TRBV5-1 to TRBJ2-7; possibly TRBD1 for D (5 bases). CDR1 is SGHRS and CDR2 is YFSETQ in the germline V gene. V dropped 0 bases and J dropped 5 bases, with 12 bases sitting between them. CDR3 length: 14 residues. The CDR3 DNA reads TGCGCCAGCAGCTTGGCAGCAGGGTTTAACGAGCAGTACTTC. Its translation: CASSLAAGFNEQYF. The whole variable domain, remainder taken from reference TRBV5-1 and TRBJ2-7, is KAGVTQTPRYLIKTRGQQVTLSCSPISGHRSVSWYQQTPGQGLQFLFEYFSETQRNKGNFPGRFSGRQFSNSRSEMNVSTLELGDSALYLCASSLAAGFNEQYFGPGTRLTVT.

The table lists this clone with a few counts. The chain couples TRBV27 to TRBJ1-4, with 8 bases lining up with TRBD1. The CDR3 contains 17 residues. Germline lookup yields CDR1 MNHEY and CDR2 SMNVEV (reference sequence). The ends lost 2 bases at V and 8 bases at J; junction bases unmatched: 13. CDR3 DNA: TGTGCCAGCAGTTTAACACCCCAGGGGGCACTTCGGGAAAAACTGTTTTTT. Translation: CASSLTPQGALREKLFF.

This chain connects TRBV15 to TRBJ1-6, with 7 positions matching TRBD1. V trimming: 1 base; J trimming: 5 bases; junction bases outside the gene matches: 5. CDR3 size: 16 residues. Germline V gives CDR1 LNHNV, CDR2 YYDKDF (reference sequence). Here the CDR3 DNA reads TGTGCCACCAGCAGAGGCTGGACAGGTCATAATTCACCCCTCCACTTT. Residues: CATSRGWTGHNSPLHF.

The sample holds one count of this clone. This rearrangement joins TRBV5-4 to TRBJ2-3, with no clear D. In germline, CDR1 is SGHNT, CDR2 YYREEE (reference sequence). The length of the CDR3 is 13 residues. V lost 1 base to trimming and J lost 2 bases, with 5 bases between them. CDR3 in DNA: TGTGCCAGCAGCTTGACATTCACAGATACGCAGTATTTT. This gives the protein CASSLTFTDTQYF.

The rearrangement links TRBV6-9 to TRBJ1-2, with 8 bases matching TRBD1. Trimming cost V 8 bases and J 5 bases; bases outside gene matches: 4. This CDR3 is 12 amino acids long. CDR1 is MNHGY, CDR2 SVAAGI, per germline. CDR3 sequence: CASWDRLYGYTF. The CDR3 region has the DNA TGTGCCAGCTGGGACAGGCTATATGGCTACACCTTC.

The chain has TRBV7-6 and TRBJ2-7; a possible D gene is TRBD1 (6 bases). Trimming stripped 1 base from V and 0 bases from J, with 13 bases between. Germline CDR1 reads SGHVS; CDR2 reads FNYEAQ. The CDR3 sequence is 16 residues long. The CDR3 DNA reads TGTGCCAGCAGCTTAGAGGGGGACGTGAGCTCCTACGAGCAGTACTTC. As protein: CASSLEGDVSSYEQYF.

In nucleotides, the CDR3 is TGCGCCAGCAGCCCGAGGGTCTGGACAGAGGACTACGAGCAGTACTTC. Protein: CASSPRVWTEDYEQYF. The chain uses TRBV5-1 and TRBJ2-7; perhaps TRBD1 as D (6 bases). The CDR3 loop spans 16 amino acids. Trimming shortened V by 4 bases and J by 3 bases, and 20 bases separated the two germline ends. Germline CDR1 SGHRS, CDR2 YFSETQ.

The genes are TRBV19 and TRBJ2-1; 8 nucleotides match TRBD1. CDR1 is LNHDA, CDR2 SQIVND, per germline (reference sequence). This CDR3 has 15 residues. J lost 4 bases, V lost 4 bases, and 6 bases had no gene match. The CDR3 coding sequence is TGTGCCAGTAGTACCCAGGGGGCTGGTTACAATGAGCAGTTCTTC. Translated, it gives CASSTQGAGYNEQFF.

CDR3 region: CASSLGGAPRTEAFF. CDR3 nucleotide sequence: TGTGCCAGCAGCTTGGGTGGGGCTCCCAGAACTGAAGCTTTCTTT. The chain couples TRBV5-4 to TRBJ1-1; D perhaps matches TRBD1 (5 bases). From germline, CDR1 is SGHNT and CDR2 YYREEE (reference sequence). The CDR3 loop spans 15 amino acids. Deletions cut 0 bases from V and 5 bases from J, with 14 bases between. The full variable domain, its missing parts supplied by reference TRBV5-4 and TRBJ1-1, is ETGVTQSPTHLIKTRGQQVTLRCSSQSGHNTVSWYQQALGQGPQFIFQYYREEENGRGNFPPRFSGLQFPNYSSELNVNALELDDSALYLCASSLGGAPRTEAFFGQGTRLTVV.

V is TRBV9 and J is TRBJ2-2; TRBD2 is a possible D gene (6 bases). There are 13 residues in the CDR3. From germline, CDR1 is SGDLS and CDR2 YYNGEE. V was trimmed by 4 bases and J by 6 bases, leaving 10 bases between them. The CDR3 DNA reads TGTGCCAGCAGCTTAGGGGAGGCCGGGGAGCTGTTTTTT. This translates into CASSLGEAGELFF.

The V and J genes are TRBV3-1 (or the pseudogene TRBV3-2) and TRBJ2-1, with TRBD1 as a possible D gene (5 bases). CDR3 length: 14 amino acids. Trimming removed 1 base at V and 4 bases at J, with 8 bases between. The germline CDR1 and CDR2 sequences are LGHDT and YNNKEL (reference sequence). The CDR3 reads CASSQAQGYNEQFF. In DNA form, the CDR3 reads TGTGCCAGCAGCCAAGCCCAGGGTTACAATGAGCAGTTCTTC.

The V gene is TRBV7-3, the J gene TRBJ2-2, with D tentatively TRBD1 (5 bases). Trimming shortened V by 4 bases and J by 7 bases, and 10 bases separated the two germline ends. Germline lookup yields CDR1 SGHTA and CDR2 FQGTGA. This CDR3 contains 13 residues. The CDR3 loop reads CASSSQGYGELFF. CDR3 nucleotides: TGTGCCAGCAGCTCCCAGGGATACGGGGAGCTGTTTTTT.

There are a few counts of this clone. This chain joins TRBV6-5 and TRBJ2-3; 15 bases are a match to TRBD2. Germline V gene data show CDR1 as MNHEY and CDR2 as SVGAGI. This CDR3 is 16 amino acids long. With V trimmed by 2 bases and J by 8 bases, 5 bases remained unmatched. This chain's CDR3 is CASSYGLAGGRGTQYF. As DNA, the CDR3 is TGTGCCAGCAGTTACGGACTAGCGGGGGGGCGAGGTACGCAGTATTTT.